This T cell receptor beta chain stems from a study of blood T cell repertoires in COVID-19. The wider study: Samples of COVID-19 (acute and convalescent) were obtained from the United States, Italy and Spain. Sample material is recorded as cDNA or gDNA derived from T cells, B-cell-depleted T cells, or PBMCs.

Within 2 weeks of study entry, exposed participants had contacted a PCR-confirmed or clinician-diagnosed COVID-19 case. The authors' processing: Reference gene primer amplification in the assay estimated nucleated cell counts. TCRdb's copy holds only in-frame clones and misses some; the assay was immunoSEQ multiplex PCR. V and J calls and clone size follow that table, whereas D and trimming were derived from the DNA. The sample holds roughly 240,000 clones, 80% to 90% seen once. The sample was PBMCs or T cells enriched from blood (not recorded which). The clonotype was recovered from a man in his fifties or sixties who had been exposed to COVID-19.

CDR3 residues: CASSLRGLGEKLFF. The DNA for the CDR3 is TGTGCCAGCAGCTTACGGGGTTTAGGAGAAAAACTGTTTTTT. The chain employs TRBV5-4 and TRBJ1-4; no firm D call. The CDR3 runs 14 residues. V lost 2 bases to trimming and J lost 8 bases, with 13 bases between them. Germline CDR1 SGHNT, CDR2 YYREEE (reference sequence).